This TCR beta chain was captured by sequencing in a study of T-cell memory formation after mild COVID-19. Overall study context: Clustering of TCRs was largely donor specific. Points from the study as a whole: Second-wave clones that peaked on day 37 lacked confirmed SARS-CoV-2 specificity.

Germline-derived CDR1 and CDR2 are LGHDT and YNNKEL (reference sequence). The CDR3 consists of 17 residues. V gave up 0 bases and J gave up 3 bases, with 12 bases separating them. 5'RACE primed from the constant segment yielded TCR alpha and TCR beta cDNA libraries bearing sample barcodes and UMIs. Via MiXCR, TCRdb re-called the 5' RACE reads, giving one row per CDR3 protein. Here the sample spans around 260,000 distinct CDR3 sequences, around 15% being singletons. This clonotype came up a few times. Its antigen is undetermined. The TCR was taken from a man aged 18-30 years who had mild COVID-19 (a few samples of this study predate the infection). Cell type and time point are not known. The sample comprised PBMCs or a T cell subset sorted from them (not recorded which). The J gene is TRBJ2-6, the V gene TRBV3-1, with unresolved D. CDR3 protein: CASSQERSGGGANVLTF. The CDR3 DNA is TGTGCCAGCAGCCAAGAGAGGTCGGGTGGTGGGGCCAACGTCCTGACTTTC.